A single sample gave rise to the 21 T cell receptor beta chains below, sequenced in a study of T cells in Graves' hyperthyroidism and ophthalmopathy. TCR beta CDR3 region amplification was performed from RNA transcripts. A first-round RT-PCR of the TCR CDR3 used the HTBI primer set. TCRdb re-derived calls from the multiplex PCR reads in MiXCR, one entry per CDR3 protein. This table holds about 360,000 distinct CDR3 sequences, over 10% found once. Sequenced: blood. These receptors were obtained from a young woman with Graves' hyperthyroidism.

The genes are TRBV3-1 and TRBJ2-3, with a tentative D call TRBD1 (6 bases). The germline gives CDR1 LGHDT, CDR2 YNNKEL (reference sequence). CDR3 size: 16 residues. V lost 0 bases and J lost 8, with 18 bases in between. CDR3 DNA: TGTGCCAGCAGCCAAGATCAGGACGCAAGCAGGGGTACGCAGTATTTT. Its translation: CASSQDQDASRGTQYF.

This clonotype occurred many times. This chain connects TRBV3-1 to TRBJ2-5, with D hard to call. The germline gives CDR1 LGHDT, CDR2 YNNKEL (reference sequence). Trimming removed 4 bases at V and 5 bases at J, with 14 bases between. This CDR3 is 14 amino acids long. CDR3 sequence reads: CASSPRWRLETQYF. The CDR3 nucleotides are TGTGCCAGCAGCCCCCGATGGCGGTTGGAGACCCAGTACTTC.

This sequence joins TRBV9 and TRBJ2-1; the D gene is possibly TRBD2 (5 bases). This CDR3 comprises 14 residues. V lost 3 bases and J 0 bases, leaving 7 bases between the germline ends. Germline V gene sequence: CDR1 SGDLS, CDR2 YYNGEE. The CDR3 DNA reads as TGTGCCAGCAGCGAGGGAGACTCCTACAATGAGCAGTTCTTC. Translation: CASSEGDSYNEQFF.

CDR3 coding DNA: TGTGCCAGCAGCCTTACAGGGGGCTGGAACACCGGGGAGCTGTTTTTT. Protein: CASSLTGGWNTGELFF. This chain joins TRBV12-3 or TRBV12-4 and TRBJ2-2; 9 positions agree with TRBD1. CDR3 length: 16 amino acids. After removal of 6 bases from V and 1 base from J, the junction contained 6 bases not matched to a gene.

The rearrangement joins TRBV6-1 to TRBJ1-3; TRBD1 agrees at 7 bases. The CDR3 has 14 residues. Germline lookup yields CDR1 MNHNS and CDR2 SASEGT. Trimming at V came to 6 bases and at J to 3 bases, leaving 5 bases not matched to a gene. The CDR3 is CASSRGQLGNTIYF. The CDR3, as DNA: TGTGCCAGCAGCCGGGGACAGCTTGGAAACACCATATATTTT.

This clonotype was detected ten times or more. The chain joins TRBV6-2 or TRBV6-3 to TRBJ1-2, with unresolved D. The CDR3 runs to 14 residues. Trimming removed 7 bases at V and 0 bases at J, with 12 bases between. Per the germline V gene, CDR1 is MNHEY and CDR2 is SVGEGT. CDR3 bases: TGTGCCAGCACCTGGGCCATATCTAACTATGGCTACACCTTC. It yields the protein CASTWAISNYGYTF.

Note on this clonotype: The conserved final phenylalanine or tryptophan is absent from the CDR3, which likely points to a read error. V and J are TRBV6-1 and TRBJ1-1, with 8 bases that match TRBD1. The V gene's germline CDR1 is MNHNS and CDR2 SASEGT. The CDR3 is 13 residues long. V dropped 5 bases and J dropped 5; count of bases not matched to a gene: 4. This CDR3 is CASSTTGGTEAFL. The CDR3 coding sequence is TGTGCCAGCAGTACAACAGGGGGGACTGAAGCTTTCCTT.

The chain couples TRBV30 to TRBJ2-1; 7 positions agree with TRBD2. Germline V CDR1 and CDR2: GTSNPN, SVGIG (reference sequence). The CDR3 consists of 15 residues. With 4 bases clipped from V and 0 bases from J, the junction kept 6 bases outside the gene matches. CDR3 residues: CAWTSGASSYNEQFF. CDR3 DNA: TGTGCCTGGACTAGCGGAGCGAGCTCCTACAATGAGCAGTTCTTC. Full variable domain (remainder filled in from reference TRBV30 and TRBJ2-1): SQTIHQWPATLVQPVGSPLSLECTVEGTSNPNLYWYRQAAGRGLQLLFYSVGIGQISSEVPQNLSASRPQDRQFILSSKKLLLSDSGFYLCAWTSGASSYNEQFFGPGTRLTVL.

This clonotype has more than one count but fewer than ten. This rearrangement joins TRBV7-2 to TRBJ2-3; D possibly matches TRBD1 or TRBD2 (5 bases each). There are 17 residues in the CDR3. The V end was cut by 0 bases, the J end by 5 bases, with 18 bases between. CDR1 and CDR2 from the germline V gene are SGHTA and FQGNSA. For the CDR3, the DNA is TGTGCCAGCAGCTTAGCGCCGGGGCAGGGCGGCCTAGATACGCAGTATTTT. It is translated as CASSLAPGQGGLDTQYF.

This clonotype was seen at least ten times. The chain joins TRBV15 to TRBJ2-7; 12 positions match TRBD2. V was pared by 5 bases and J by 5 bases, with 19 bases of the junction left unmatched. Germline V gene sequence: CDR1 LNHNV, CDR2 YYDKDF (reference sequence). There are 19 residues in the CDR3. The CDR3 region is CATSSDGASTSGSRNEQYF. CDR3 nucleotides: TGTGCCACCAGCTCAGATGGAGCTTCGACTAGCGGGAGTAGAAACGAGCAGTACTTC.

This clonotype appeared many times. CDR3 bases: TGTGCCATCAGTGAGTCGCAGGTGACAGATACGCAGTATTTT. Protein sequence: CAISESQVTDTQYF. This chain links TRBV10-3 with TRBJ2-3; unclear D gene. Germline V gene data show CDR1 as ENHRY and CDR2 as SYGVKD. The ends were cut back, 0 bases at V and 3 bases at J, with 7 bases in the middle. This CDR3 is 14 amino acids long.

This clonotype was seen repeatedly, ten times or more. The rearrangement joins TRBV7-2 to TRBJ2-7, with D unclear. Germline CDR1 reads SGHTA; CDR2 reads FQGNSA. V was cut by 4 bases and J by 6 bases, with 13 bases left in between. This CDR3 spans 13 amino acids. CDR3 nucleotides: TGTGCCAGCAGCTCCCCCCCTTCGGCCGAGCAGTACTTC. Residues: CASSSPPSAEQYF.

Many counts were recorded for this clonotype. The gene calls are TRBV3-1 and TRBJ1-1, with D tentatively TRBD1 (6 bases). CDR1 is LGHDT and CDR2 is YNNKEL in the germline V gene (reference sequence). Trimming removed 0 bases from V and 5 bases from J, with 13 bases in between. The CDR3 sequence is 15 residues long. CDR3 protein: CASSQDEGGGTEAFF. The CDR3 DNA is TGTGCCAGCAGCCAAGATGAGGGGGGTGGGACTGAAGCTTTCTTT.

This clonotype was observed at least ten times. This rearrangement joins TRBV5-6 to TRBJ1-4; D may be TRBD1 (6 bases). V was cut by 3 bases and J by 7 bases, with 13 bases left in between. Germline V CDR1 and CDR2: SGHDT, YYEEEE. The CDR3 is 14 amino acids. CDR3 protein: CASSSGLRGEKLFF. DNA of the CDR3: TGTGCCAGCAGCTCAGGACTCAGGGGTGAAAAACTGTTTTTT.

This clonotype was recorded at least ten times. V and J are TRBV9 and TRBJ2-1; D is uncertain. Trimming shortened V by 6 bases and J by 9 bases, and 19 bases separated the two germline ends. The CDR3 extends over 14 amino acids. Germline CDR1 and CDR2: SGDLS and YYNGEE. CDR3 bases: TGTGCCAGCAACCCTAGAATAGGGTGGGCTGAGCAGTTCTTC. This codes for CASNPRIGWAEQFF.

This clonotype has a count of ten or more. The chain couples TRBV4-2 to TRBJ1-1; 10 bases line up with TRBD1. Germline CDR1 and CDR2: LGHNA and YNFKEQ. CDR3 length: 16 amino acids. J gave up 0 bases and V 1 base, and 2 bases lay outside the gene matches. The CDR3 is CASSQGTGGMNTEAFF. CDR3 in DNA: TGTGCCAGCAGCCAAGGGACAGGGGGAATGAACACTGAAGCTTTCTTT.

The genes are TRBV24-1 and TRBJ2-7, with 9 bases lining up with TRBD2. The J segment lost 1 base and the V segment lost 2 bases, leaving 5 bases of the junction unmatched. Germline CDR1 KGHDR, CDR2 SFDVKD. The CDR3 extends over 16 amino acids. The CDR3 nucleotides are TGTGCCACCAGTGATTCATCACTAGCGGGTTCCTACGAGCAGTACTTC. Encoded protein: CATSDSSLAGSYEQYF.

This clonotype came up many times. The CDR3 bases are TGTGCCAGCAGTAATAACTATGGCTACACCTTC. Translation: CASSNNYGYTF. The chain links TRBV6-1 to TRBJ1-2, with D unclear. The CDR3 sequence is 11 residues long. V lost 5 bases and J 1 base, leaving 2 bases between the germline ends. From germline, CDR1 is MNHNS and CDR2 SASEGT.

This chain connects TRBV16 to TRBJ2-1; 10 bases are a match to TRBD1. CDR1 and CDR2 from the germline V gene are KGHSY and FQNENV. The trim removed 1 base at V and 5 bases at J, leaving 5 bases unmatched. CDR3 size: 16 residues. CDR3 residues: CASSQFRQGADNEQFF. CDR3 DNA: TGTGCCAGCAGCCAATTTCGACAGGGGGCGGACAATGAGCAGTTCTTC.

At least ten counts were recorded for this clonotype. The chain links TRBV11-2 to TRBJ1-6; D uncertain. This CDR3 region has 18 residues. Germline V gene data show CDR1 as SGHAT and CDR2 as FQNNGV. V was trimmed by 0 bases and J by 4 bases, leaving 16 bases between them. CDR3 bases: TGTGCCAGCAGCTTAGATCTGGGCCCCCTTGTTTATAATTCACCCCTCCACTTT. This sequence encodes CASSLDLGPLVYNSPLHF.

This chain links TRBV7-9 with TRBJ1-4; D gene uncertain. CDR1 and CDR2 from the germline V gene are SEHNR and FQNEAQ (reference sequence). Trimming removed 5 bases at V and 8 bases at J, with 12 bases between. The CDR3 totals 13 residues. Here the CDR3 DNA reads TGTGCCAGCAGCCCTACGGGGTGGGAAAAACTGTTTTTT. Its translation is CASSPTGWEKLFF.